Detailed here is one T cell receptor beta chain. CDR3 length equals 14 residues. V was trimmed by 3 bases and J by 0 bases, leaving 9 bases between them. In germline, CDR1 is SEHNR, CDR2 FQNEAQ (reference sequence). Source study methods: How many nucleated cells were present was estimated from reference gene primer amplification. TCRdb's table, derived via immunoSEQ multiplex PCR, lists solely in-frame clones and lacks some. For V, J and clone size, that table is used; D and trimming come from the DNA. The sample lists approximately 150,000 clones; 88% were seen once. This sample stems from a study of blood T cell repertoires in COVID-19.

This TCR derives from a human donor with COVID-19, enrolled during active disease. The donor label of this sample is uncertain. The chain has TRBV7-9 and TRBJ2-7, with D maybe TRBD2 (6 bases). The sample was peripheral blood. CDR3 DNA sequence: TGTGCCAGCAGCTTCGGCGGGGCCTCCTACGAGCAGTACTTC. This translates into CASSFGGASYEQYF.